These T cell receptor beta chains were read from a single sample in a study of beta chain features in type 1 diabetes. Using immunoSEQ multiplex PCR, the repertoire was profiled, and TCRdb retains in-frame clones only, with some absent. The data show around 180,000 clones, roughly 7.1% seen once. Sequences were obtained from central memory CD4+ T cells from blood. The receptors originated from a middle-aged woman with type 1 diabetes. The CDR3 runs from the conserved cysteine through the conserved F or W. D genes are given only for firm matches. Rows may omit the clone size; those that give it use once, few, many or a size class.

J: TRBJ1-1; V: TRBV5-1; size: few; D: .; CDR3: CASSLRVLNTEAFF; DNA: TGCGCCAGCAGCTTGCGAGTTTTGAACACTGAAGCTTTCTTT
J: TRBJ1-5; V: TRBV2; size: few; D: .; CDR3: CASSEIWQGDQPQHF; DNA: TGTGCCAGCAGTGAAATCTGGCAGGGTGATCAGCCCCAGCATTTT
J: TRBJ1-1; V: TRBV20-1; size: many; D: .; CDR3: CSAGGDREAFF; DNA: TGCAGTGCTGGGGGGGACCGTGAAGCTTTCTTT
J: TRBJ2-2; V: TRBV7-2; size: .; D: TRBD1; CDR3: CASSLGGQSNTGELFF; DNA: TGTGCCAGCAGCTTAGGGGGACAGTCGAACACCGGGGAGCTGTTTTTT
J: TRBJ2-5; V: TRBV5-6; size: .; D: .; CDR3: CASSLSRGTETQYF; DNA: TGTGCCAGCAGCTTGTCTCGCGGGACGGAGACCCAGTACTTC
J: TRBJ1-4; V: TRBV29-1; size: .; D: .; CDR3: CSVEHGFGSNEKLFF; DNA: TGCAGCGTTGAACACGGGTTCGGGTCTAATGAAAAACTGTTTTTT
J: TRBJ1-3; V: TRBV5-1; size: .; D: .; CDR3: CASSSISGNTIYF; DNA: TGCGCCAGCAGCTCTATCTCTGGAAACACCATATATTTT
J: TRBJ2-5; V: TRBV5-4; size: many; D: .; CDR3: CASSLVGGGETQYF; DNA: TGTGCCAGCAGCTTGGTGGGGGGTGGAGAGACCCAGTACTTC
J: TRBJ1-2; V: TRBV18; size: .; D: TRBD1; CDR3: CASSPLLDRAFYGYTF; DNA: TGTGCCAGCTCACCCCTCCTGGACAGGGCCTTCTATGGCTACACCTTC
J: TRBJ1-1; V: TRBV5-4; size: .; D: TRBD1; CDR3: CASSLNRGRTEAFF; DNA: TGTGCCAGCAGCTTGAACAGGGGAAGAACTGAAGCTTTCTTT
J: TRBJ2-5; V: TRBV5-1; size: .; D: .; CDR3: CASSRGPFTGALQETQYF; DNA: TGCGCCAGCAGCCGGGGGCCGTTTACAGGGGCCCTCCAAGAGACCCAGTACTTC
J: TRBJ2-5; V: TRBV18; size: few; D: .; CDR3: CASSRSPPTGMTETQYF; DNA: TGTGCCAGCTCACGGTCACCCCCGACGGGGATGACGGAGACCCAGTACTTC
J: TRBJ2-5; V: TRBV7-3; size: few; D: .; CDR3: CASSSGETQYF; DNA: TGTGCCAGCAGCTCAGGAGAGACCCAGTACTTC
J: TRBJ1-1; V: TRBV7-8; size: .; D: .; CDR3: CASRRGMNTEAFF; DNA: TGTGCCAGCAGACGGGGAATGAACACTGAAGCTTTCTTT
J: TRBJ2-7; V: TRBV6-5; size: few; D: TRBD2; CDR3: CASRGEGSHEQYF; DNA: TGTGCCAGCAGGGGGGAGGGCTCCCACGAGCAGTACTTC
J: TRBJ1-2; V: TRBV6-6; size: few; D: .; CDR3: CASTTGQSYGYTF; DNA: TGTGCCAGCACCACCGGACAGTCCTATGGCTACACCTTC
J: TRBJ2-7; V: TRBV5-1; size: few; D: .; CDR3: CASSLDPIYEQYF; DNA: TGCGCCAGCAGCTTGGACCCTATCTACGAGCAGTACTTC
J: TRBJ2-1; V: TRBV28; size: few; D: TRBD1; CDR3: CASSSPQTGEQFF; DNA: TGTGCCAGCAGTTCCCCGCAGACAGGGGAGCAGTTCTTC
J: TRBJ2-7; V: TRBV7-2; size: .; D: TRBD2; CDR3: CASSRGLAPNEQYF; DNA: TGTGCCAGCAGCCGGGGACTAGCGCCGAACGAGCAGTACTTC
J: TRBJ2-1; V: TRBV19; size: .; D: TRBD1; CDR3: CASRAGTGYNEQFF; DNA: TGTGCCAGTAGGGCCGGGACAGGGTACAATGAGCAGTTCTTC
J: TRBJ2-2; V: TRBV9; size: few; D: TRBD2; CDR3: CASTKRESPGELFF; DNA: TGTGCCAGCACCAAGCGGGAGTCCCCCGGGGAGCTGTTTTTT
J: TRBJ2-3; V: TRBV18; size: few; D: .; CDR3: CASSRQVDTQYF; DNA: TGTGCCAGCTCACGACAGGTTGATACGCAGTATTTT
J: TRBJ2-5; V: TRBV30; size: .; D: TRBD2; CDR3: CAWSRAGGQGETQYF; DNA: TGTGCCTGGAGTCGGGCGGGGGGTCAAGGAGAGACCCAGTACTTC
J: TRBJ1-1; V: TRBV29-1; size: .; D: TRBD1; CDR3: CSVGYRGQAFF; DNA: TGCAGCGTTGGGTACAGGGGGCAAGCTTTCTTT
J: TRBJ2-2; V: TRBV6-5; size: few; D: .; CDR3: CASSPDMNTGELFF; DNA: TGTGCCAGCAGTCCTGACATGAACACCGGGGAGCTGTTTTTT
J: TRBJ1-1; V: TRBV29-1; size: few; D: .; CDR3: CSVATGRNTEAFF; DNA: TGCAGCGTTGCTACAGGGAGGAACACTGAAGCTTTCTTT
J: TRBJ2-1; V: TRBV19; size: .; D: .; CDR3: CASRQGPGEGEQFF; DNA: TGTGCCAGTAGACAGGGACCTGGAGAGGGTGAGCAGTTCTTC
J: TRBJ1-2; V: TRBV29-1; size: few; D: .; CDR3: CSVDGVTGYTF; DNA: TGCAGCGTTGATGGAGTGACGGGCTACACCTTC
J: TRBJ2-1; V: TRBV7-2; size: few; D: .; CDR3: CASSLWDNYNNEQFF; DNA: TGTGCCAGCAGCTTATGGGACAACTATAACAATGAGCAGTTCTTC
J: TRBJ2-3; V: TRBV9; size: few; D: .; CDR3: CASSQFGQSTDTQYF; DNA: TGTGCCAGCAGCCAATTCGGACAGTCCACAGATACGCAGTATTTT
J: TRBJ2-1; V: TRBV6-1; size: .; D: .; CDR3: CASSEERNNEQFF; DNA: TGTGCCAGCAGTGAAGAGAGGAACAATGAGCAGTTCTTC
J: TRBJ2-1; V: TRBV5-4; size: few; D: TRBD2; CDR3: CASSMYSGRLYNEQFF; DNA: TGTGCCAGCAGCATGTATAGCGGGAGACTCTACAATGAGCAGTTCTTC
J: TRBJ2-3; V: TRBV7-2; size: few; D: .; CDR3: CASSLTVRRTDTQYF; DNA: TGTGCCAGCAGCTTGACAGTCAGGCGTACAGATACGCAGTATTTT
J: TRBJ2-5; V: TRBV7-9; size: .; D: TRBD2; CDR3: CASSLDGRETQYF; DNA: TGTGCCAGCAGCTTAGACGGGAGGGAGACCCAGTACTTC
J: TRBJ2-3; V: TRBV11-3; size: few; D: .; CDR3: CASSGTVDTQYF; DNA: TGTGCCAGCAGTGGCACAGTGGATACGCAGTATTTT
J: TRBJ1-5; V: TRBV6-5; size: few; D: .; CDR3: CASRGVADGNQPQHF; DNA: TGTGCCAGCAGGGGGGTAGCGGATGGGAATCAGCCCCAGCATTTT
J: TRBJ1-2; V: TRBV30; size: few; D: .; CDR3: CAWSAVGNYGYTF; DNA: TGTGCCTGGAGTGCTGTTGGCAACTATGGCTACACCTTC
J: TRBJ1-2; V: TRBV29-1; size: .; D: .; CDR3: CSVGDRLRRGNYGYTF; DNA: TGCAGCGTGGGGGACCGACTCAGGAGGGGAAACTATGGCTACACCTTC
J: TRBJ2-3; V: TRBV29-1; size: few; D: TRBD2; CDR3: CSVRTSGSQDTQYF; DNA: TGCAGCGTGAGGACTAGCGGGAGTCAAGATACGCAGTATTTT
J: TRBJ2-4; V: TRBV27; size: few; D: TRBD2; CDR3: CASSLGGLIAKNIQYF; DNA: TGTGCCAGCAGTTTAGGGGGACTAATAGCCAAAAACATTCAGTACTTC
J: TRBJ1-1; V: TRBV20-1; size: .; D: .; CDR3: CSANKNTEAFF; DNA: TGCAGTGCTAATAAGAACACTGAAGCTTTCTTT
J: TRBJ2-5; V: TRBV5-6; size: few; D: .; CDR3: CASSLWATRETQYF; DNA: TGTGCCAGCAGCTTGTGGGCGACAAGAGAGACCCAGTACTTC
J: TRBJ2-4; V: TRBV5-1; size: few; D: .; CDR3: CASSLVAGNGNIQYF; DNA: TGCGCCAGCAGCTTGGTGGCAGGGAATGGTAACATTCAGTACTTC
J: TRBJ1-4; V: TRBV14; size: .; D: TRBD1; CDR3: CASSPTGVNEKLFF; DNA: TGTGCCAGCAGCCCCACAGGGGTCAATGAAAAACTGTTTTTT
J: TRBJ1-4; V: TRBV5-4; size: .; D: .; CDR3: CASSGGINEKLFF; DNA: TGTGCCAGCAGCGGAGGGATTAATGAAAAACTGTTTTTT